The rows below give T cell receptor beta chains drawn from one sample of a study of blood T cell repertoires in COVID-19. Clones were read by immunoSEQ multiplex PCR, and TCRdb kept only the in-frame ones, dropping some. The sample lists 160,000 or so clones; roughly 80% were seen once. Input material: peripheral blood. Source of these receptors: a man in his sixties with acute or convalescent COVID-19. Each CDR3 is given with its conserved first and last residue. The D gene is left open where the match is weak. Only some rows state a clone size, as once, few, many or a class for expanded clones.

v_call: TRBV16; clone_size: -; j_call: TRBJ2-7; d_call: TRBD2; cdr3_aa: CASSQWVSGNEQYF; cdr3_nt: TGTGCCAGCAGCCAATGGGTCAGCGGGAACGAGCAGTACTTC
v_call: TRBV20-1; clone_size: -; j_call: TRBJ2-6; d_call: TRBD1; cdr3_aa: CSASRVTGQGTSGANVLTF; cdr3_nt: TGCAGTGCCAGTCGGGTTACGGGACAGGGGACCTCTGGGGCCAACGTCCTGACTTTC
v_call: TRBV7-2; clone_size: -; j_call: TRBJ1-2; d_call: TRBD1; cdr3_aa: CASHPGGGGDGYTF; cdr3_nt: TGTGCCAGCCACCCAGGGGGCGGCGGGGATGGCTACACCTTC
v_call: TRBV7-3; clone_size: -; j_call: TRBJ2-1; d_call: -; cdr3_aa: CASSLEGHEQFF; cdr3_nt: TGTGCCAGCAGCTTAGAGGGTCATGAGCAGTTCTTC
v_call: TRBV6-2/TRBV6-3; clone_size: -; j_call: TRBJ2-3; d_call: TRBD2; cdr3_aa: CASSQPGLAADTDTQYF; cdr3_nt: TGTGCCAGCAGCCAACCCGGACTAGCTGCCGACACAGATACGCAGTATTTT
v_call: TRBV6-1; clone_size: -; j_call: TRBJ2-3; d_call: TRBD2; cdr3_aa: CASSELAGTDTQYF; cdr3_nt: TGTGCCAGCAGTGAACTAGCGGGCACAGATACGCAGTATTTT
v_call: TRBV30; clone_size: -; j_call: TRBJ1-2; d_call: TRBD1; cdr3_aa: CAWSGGTGGRGYTF; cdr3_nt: TGTGCCTGGAGTGGGGGGACAGGGGGCCGTGGCTACACCTTC
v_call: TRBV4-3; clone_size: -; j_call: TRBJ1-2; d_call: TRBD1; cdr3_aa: CASSLDRDSGYTF; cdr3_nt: TGCGCCAGCAGCCTAGACAGGGATAGTGGCTACACCTTC
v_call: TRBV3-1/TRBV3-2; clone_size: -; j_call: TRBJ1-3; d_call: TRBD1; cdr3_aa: CASQRGLSGNTIYF; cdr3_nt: TGTGCCAGCCAAAGGGGGCTCTCTGGAAACACCATATATTTT
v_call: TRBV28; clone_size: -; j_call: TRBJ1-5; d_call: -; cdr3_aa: CASSTSAFNQPQHF; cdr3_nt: TGTGCCAGCAGTACCTCAGCGTTCAATCAGCCCCAGCATTTT
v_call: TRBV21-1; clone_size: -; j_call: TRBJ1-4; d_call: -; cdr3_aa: CASSNSTRTPRKLFF; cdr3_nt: TGTGCCAGCAGCAATAGTACCCGGACTCCGAGGAAACTGTTTTTT
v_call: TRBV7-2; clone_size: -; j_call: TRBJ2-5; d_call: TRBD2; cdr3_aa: CASRPGRGGRETQYF; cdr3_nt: TGTGCCAGCCGTCCCGGGAGGGGGGGAAGGGAGACCCAGTACTTC
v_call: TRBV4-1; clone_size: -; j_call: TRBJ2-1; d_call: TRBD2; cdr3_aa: CASSQVTSGSGHNEQFF; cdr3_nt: TGCGCCAGCAGCCAAGTGACTAGCGGGAGTGGGCACAATGAGCAGTTCTTC
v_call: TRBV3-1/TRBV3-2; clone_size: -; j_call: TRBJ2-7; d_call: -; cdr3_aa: CASSQDKGQKYEQYF; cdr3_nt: TGTGCCAGCAGCCAAGATAAGGGACAAAAATACGAGCAGTACTTC
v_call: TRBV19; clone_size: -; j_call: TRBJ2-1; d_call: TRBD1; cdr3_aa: CASSITGGIDEQFF; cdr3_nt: TGTGCCAGTAGTATAACAGGGGGAATTGATGAGCAGTTCTTC
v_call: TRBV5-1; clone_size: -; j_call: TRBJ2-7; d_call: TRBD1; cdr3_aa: CASSLAGTGGYEQYF; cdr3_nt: TGCGCCAGCAGCTTGGCCGGGACAGGGGGTTACGAGCAGTACTTC
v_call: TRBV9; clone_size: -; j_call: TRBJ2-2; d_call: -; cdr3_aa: CASSVEITGELFF; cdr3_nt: TGTGCCAGCAGCGTTGAGATCACCGGGGAGCTGTTTTTT
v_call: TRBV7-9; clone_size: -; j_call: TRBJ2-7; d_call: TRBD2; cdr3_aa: CASSWGTSGALDEQYF; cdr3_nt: TGTGCCAGCAGCTGGGGGACTAGCGGGGCCCTCGACGAGCAGTACTTC
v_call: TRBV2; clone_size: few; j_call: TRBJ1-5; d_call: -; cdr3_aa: CASRATGQPQHF; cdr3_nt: TGTGCCAGCAGGGCAACAGGTCAGCCCCAGCATTTT
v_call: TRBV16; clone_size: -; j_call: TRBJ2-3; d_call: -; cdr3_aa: CASSQSGLPTDTQYF; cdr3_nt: TGTGCCAGCAGCCAGAGTGGACTTCCCACAGATACGCAGTATTTT
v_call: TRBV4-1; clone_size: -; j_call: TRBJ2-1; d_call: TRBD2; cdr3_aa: CASSQVSSGYNEQFF; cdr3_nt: TGCGCCAGCAGCCAAGTTTCTAGCGGCTACAATGAGCAGTTCTTC
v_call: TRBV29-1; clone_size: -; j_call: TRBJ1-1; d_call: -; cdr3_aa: CSVLRGTEAFF; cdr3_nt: TGCAGCGTTCTTAGGGGCACTGAAGCTTTCTTT
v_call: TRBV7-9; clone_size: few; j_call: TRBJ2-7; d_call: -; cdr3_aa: CASQGTYEQYF; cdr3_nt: TGTGCCTCCCAGGGGACCTACGAGCAGTACTTC
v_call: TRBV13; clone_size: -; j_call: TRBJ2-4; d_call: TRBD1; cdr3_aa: CASSRQGAKNIQYF; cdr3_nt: TGTGCCAGCAGCCGACAGGGAGCCAAAAACATTCAGTACTTC